The rows below give T cell receptor beta chains drawn from one sample of a study of pediatric ulcerative colitis. The protocol was immunoSEQ multiplex PCR, while the TCRdb copy is restricted to in-frame clones and leaves out a portion. The sample contains 15,000 to 20,000 clones, about 80% of which appear only once. Input material: gut tissue. The receptors were sampled from a boy under 18 who was a control in a study of pediatric ulcerative colitis. Each CDR3 is given with its conserved first and last residue. The D gene is left open where the match is weak. Expanded clones get a size class; other rows say once, few or many, or leave the size out.

CDR3 DNA: TGTGCCAGTAGCGCTATCGGGGAGGGAGGCAATCAGCCCCAGCATTTT
CDR3 protein: CASSAIGEGGNQPQHF
J gene: TRBJ1-5
V gene: TRBV19
D gene: NA
clone size: NA

CDR3 DNA: TGTGCCATCAGTGACTTAGGACTAGCGGGCCGCTACAATGAGCAGTTCTTC
CDR3 protein: CAISDLGLAGRYNEQFF
J gene: TRBJ2-1
V gene: TRBV10-3
D gene: TRBD2
clone size: once

CDR3 DNA: TGTGCCGGAAGAACTACAGGGGTCTTAGGCGAGCAGTACTTC
CDR3 protein: CAGRTTGVLGEQYF
J gene: TRBJ2-7
V gene: TRBV30
D gene: TRBD1
clone size: NA

CDR3 DNA: TGTGCCAGCAGCCCGAGAACTAGCGGGAGGGCGGAGACCCAGTACTTC
CDR3 protein: CASSPRTSGRAETQYF
J gene: TRBJ2-5
V gene: TRBV4-2
D gene: TRBD2
clone size: few

CDR3 DNA: TGTGCCAGCAGGTTGGATGTGGGATCGACCTACGAGCAGTACTTC
CDR3 protein: CASRLDVGSTYEQYF
J gene: TRBJ2-7
V gene: TRBV28
D gene: NA
clone size: NA

CDR3 DNA: TGTGCCAGCAGCCTGACTAGCTACGAGCAGTACTTC
CDR3 protein: CASSLTSYEQYF
J gene: TRBJ2-7
V gene: TRBV7-9
D gene: NA
clone size: once

CDR3 DNA: TGTGCTAGTGGTTTAGGGACAGTTTACGAGCAGTACTTC
CDR3 protein: CASGLGTVYEQYF
J gene: TRBJ2-7
V gene: TRBV12-5
D gene: TRBD1
clone size: NA

CDR3 DNA: TGTGCCAGCAGTGGGGGGTCGGTTAGCAATCAGCCCCAGCATTTT
CDR3 protein: CASSGGSVSNQPQHF
J gene: TRBJ1-5
V gene: TRBV25-1
D gene: NA
clone size: NA

CDR3 DNA: TGTGCCAGCAGCTTGGTGCGGGGTCACAACACCGGGGAGCTGTTTTTT
CDR3 protein: CASSLVRGHNTGELFF
J gene: TRBJ2-2
V gene: TRBV5-4
D gene: NA
clone size: NA

CDR3 DNA: TGTGCTAGTGGTAAGGGACAGACTTCTGGGGCCAACGTCCTGACTTTC
CDR3 protein: CASGKGQTSGANVLTF
J gene: TRBJ2-6
V gene: TRBV12-5
D gene: TRBD1
clone size: once

CDR3 DNA: TGTGCCAGCAGTGAACCCCCCTCTCTAAAAGTCTCTGGAAACACCATATATTTT
CDR3 protein: CASSEPPSLKVSGNTIYF
J gene: TRBJ1-3
V gene: TRBV25-1
D gene: NA
clone size: once

CDR3 DNA: TGTGCCAGCAGTTTTACAGGGGCCAACGTCCTGACTTTC
CDR3 protein: CASSFTGANVLTF
J gene: TRBJ2-6
V gene: TRBV27
D gene: NA
clone size: NA

CDR3 DNA: TGCAGTGCCGTGCTGGACAGGGCGCAGTATTTT
CDR3 protein: CSAVLDRAQYF
J gene: TRBJ2-3
V gene: TRBV20-1
D gene: TRBD1
clone size: NA

CDR3 DNA: TGCGCCAGCAGCTTGGACTATAATTCACCCCTCCACTTT
CDR3 protein: CASSLDYNSPLHF
J gene: TRBJ1-6
V gene: TRBV5-1
D gene: NA
clone size: NA

CDR3 DNA: TGTGCCAGTAGTTCCGGGACAGAGACAGATACGCAGTATTTT
CDR3 protein: CASSSGTETDTQYF
J gene: TRBJ2-3
V gene: TRBV19
D gene: TRBD1
clone size: NA

CDR3 DNA: TGTGCCAGCAGCTTCGGCGGGGGGAAGGAGGAGCTGTTTTTT
CDR3 protein: CASSFGGGKEELFF
J gene: TRBJ2-2
V gene: TRBV13
D gene: TRBD2
clone size: NA

CDR3 DNA: TGTGCCAGCAGCAGTGGGGCCGCCAGGGAGCTGTTTTTT
CDR3 protein: CASSSGAARELFF
J gene: TRBJ2-2
V gene: TRBV27
D gene: NA
clone size: NA

CDR3 DNA: TGCGCCAGCAGCTTGGCGATTAGCACAGATACGCAGTATTTT
CDR3 protein: CASSLAISTDTQYF
J gene: TRBJ2-3
V gene: TRBV5-1
D gene: NA
clone size: NA

CDR3 DNA: TGCGCCAGCAGCTTACAGGGGGCCAACACCGGGGAGCTGTTTTTT
CDR3 protein: CASSLQGANTGELFF
J gene: TRBJ2-2
V gene: TRBV5-1
D gene: TRBD1
clone size: NA

CDR3 DNA: TGTGCCAGCAGCCCACCCCCTCGGGAGGGCTACGAGCAGTACTTC
CDR3 protein: CASSPPPREGYEQYF
J gene: TRBJ2-7
V gene: TRBV13
D gene: TRBD2
clone size: NA

CDR3 DNA: TGTGCCAGCTCACCAGGGAATCAGCCCCAGCATTTT
CDR3 protein: CASSPGNQPQHF
J gene: TRBJ1-5
V gene: TRBV18
D gene: NA
clone size: few

CDR3 DNA: TGTGCCATCAGTCCGGGACAGGGGCAATCCGAGCAGTACTTC
CDR3 protein: CAISPGQGQSEQYF
J gene: TRBJ2-7
V gene: TRBV10-3
D gene: TRBD1
clone size: NA

CDR3 DNA: TGTGCCAGCAGCGTGGACTCACCAAGCGTATACGAGCAGTACTTC
CDR3 protein: CASSVDSPSVYEQYF
J gene: TRBJ2-7
V gene: TRBV7-9
D gene: NA
clone size: few

CDR3 DNA: TGCGCCACCGGGACAGGGAATCAGCCCCAGCATTTT
CDR3 protein: CATGTGNQPQHF
J gene: TRBJ1-5
V gene: TRBV10-2
D gene: TRBD1
clone size: NA

CDR3 DNA: TGCGCCAGCAGTCACCATTGGGACAGGGGCGCAAATGAGCAGTTCTTC
CDR3 protein: CASSHHWDRGANEQFF
J gene: TRBJ2-1
V gene: TRBV23-1
D gene: TRBD1
clone size: NA

CDR3 DNA: TGTGCCAGCAGTTTATGGGACAGGGTTTACGAGCAGTACTTC
CDR3 protein: CASSLWDRVYEQYF
J gene: TRBJ2-7
V gene: TRBV27
D gene: TRBD1
clone size: NA

CDR3 DNA: TGTGCCAGCAGTTCAGCCGGGACTAGGGGCGATACGCAGTATTTT
CDR3 protein: CASSSAGTRGDTQYF
J gene: TRBJ2-3
V gene: TRBV28
D gene: TRBD2
clone size: NA

CDR3 DNA: TGTGCCAGCGAGGGAGGGGCAGATCAGCCCCAGCATTTT
CDR3 protein: CASEGGADQPQHF
J gene: TRBJ1-5
V gene: TRBV6-6
D gene: NA
clone size: few

CDR3 DNA: TGCGCCAGCAGCTTTGGTGCGGGCAATGAGCAGTTCTTC
CDR3 protein: CASSFGAGNEQFF
J gene: TRBJ2-1
V gene: TRBV5-1
D gene: NA
clone size: NA

CDR3 DNA: TGTGCCAGCAGTTTCAATGTAGTTCGGAGACGCCTCAACGAGCAGTACTTC
CDR3 protein: CASSFNVVRRRLNEQYF
J gene: TRBJ2-7
V gene: TRBV28
D gene: NA
clone size: once

CDR3 DNA: TGTGCCAGCTCCGGGACTAGCGGGGGAACCCTGGACAAGCAGTACTTC
CDR3 protein: CASSGTSGGTLDKQYF
J gene: TRBJ2-7
V gene: TRBV18
D gene: TRBD2
clone size: NA

CDR3 DNA: TGTGCCAGCAGCTGGCGACTTGCGGCGAGCTCCTACAATGAGCAGTTCTTC
CDR3 protein: CASSWRLAASSYNEQFF
J gene: TRBJ2-1
V gene: TRBV5-6
D gene: NA
clone size: NA

CDR3 DNA: TGTGCCAGCAGCTTAGACGGGACAGGGGGCGAGCAGTACTTC
CDR3 protein: CASSLDGTGGEQYF
J gene: TRBJ2-7
V gene: TRBV7-2
D gene: TRBD1
clone size: NA

CDR3 DNA: TGTGCCAGCAGTTACTCAGCCAGTTTCGCCTACGAGCAGTACTTC
CDR3 protein: CASSYSASFAYEQYF
J gene: TRBJ2-7
V gene: TRBV6-6
D gene: NA
clone size: NA

CDR3 DNA: TGTGCCAGCAGCTTATCGAGGGGGCTAAGCGAGCAGTACTTC
CDR3 protein: CASSLSRGLSEQYF
J gene: TRBJ2-7
V gene: TRBV7-9
D gene: TRBD1
clone size: NA